The next 32 T cell receptor beta chains were all read from a single sample in a study of blood T cells in healthy people across ages. PCR was performed a second time for roughly 7 to 12 cycles using a sample-barcoded 5' primer and a J-beta primer mix. TCRdb redid the calling of the 5' RACE reads with MiXCR, one entry per CDR3 protein. Of about 1.4 million distinct CDR3 sequences in the sample, approximately 59% were seen once. Input material: blood. Receptor source: a man aged 18-30 years in good health.

The chain couples TRBV6-6 to TRBJ1-4; 7 bases align to TRBD1. This CDR3 contains 14 residues. Germline V lookup: CDR1 MNHNY, CDR2 SVGAGI (reference sequence). Losses at the gene ends were 2 bases for V and 7 bases for J; bases not matched to a gene: 4. The CDR3 coding sequence is TGTGCCAGCAGTTACGCACAGGGGAGTGAAAAACTGTTTTTT. It is translated as CASSYAQGSEKLFF.

The chain recombines TRBV27 with TRBJ2-7, with TRBD1 identical over 10 bases. The CDR3 covers 16 residues. CDR1 is MNHEY and CDR2 is SMNVEV in the germline V gene (reference sequence). J gave up 10 bases and V 4 bases, and 16 bases lay outside the gene matches. The CDR3 DNA sequence: TGTGCCAGCAGTTCGTGGGGACAGGGGCCGACGTTGATCCAGTACTTC. It encodes CASSSWGQGPTLIQYF.

The CDR3 DNA sequence: TGTGCCAGCAGTGAAGTAGGATGGGGCTATGGCTACACCTTC. It encodes CASSEVGWGYGYTF. The chain employs TRBV6-1 and TRBJ1-2; the D is unclear. The ends were cut back, 1 base at V and 4 bases at J, with 10 bases in the middle. The V gene's germline CDR1 is MNHNS and CDR2 SASEGT. This CDR3 is built from 14 residues.

This clonotype appeared a few times. The chain links TRBV29-1 to TRBJ2-5; D is unclear. V was cut by 2 bases and J by 4 bases, with 11 bases left in between. The CDR3 runs 13 residues. Germline V CDR1 and CDR2: SQVTM, ANQGSEA. The CDR3 region is CSVEPLGGETQYF. The CDR3 DNA reads as TGCAGCGTTGAACCTTTGGGTGGAGAGACCCAGTACTTC.

The rearrangement uses TRBV27 and TRBJ2-7, with D possibly matching TRBD2 (6 bases). Trimming took off 5 bases at V and 4 bases at J, with 21 bases between the two ends. Per germline, CDR1 MNHEY and CDR2 SMNVEV (reference sequence). The CDR3 contains 16 residues. The CDR3 region is CASSPQGRWATYEQYF. As DNA, the CDR3 is TGTGCCAGCAGTCCCCAAGGGAGGTGGGCAACGTACGAGCAGTACTTC.

The chain has TRBV27 and TRBJ2-7; D is possibly TRBD1 (6 bases). CDR3 size: 14 residues. Germline assignment: CDR1 MNHEY and CDR2 SMNVEV (reference sequence). Trimming pared 2 bases from V and 4 bases from J, leaving 12 bases between. CDR3 protein: CASSLIDRTYEQYF. The DNA of the CDR3 is TGTGCCAGCAGTTTAATCGACAGGACGTACGAGCAGTACTTC.

The chain couples TRBV7-9 to TRBJ2-3, with a possible D match to TRBD2 (5 bases). The V gene's germline CDR1 is SEHNR and CDR2 FQNEAQ (reference sequence). The CDR3 runs 14 residues. V lost 1 base to trimming and J lost 6 bases, with 11 bases between them. CDR3 amino acids: CASSLVRGGDTQYF. The CDR3 region has the DNA TGTGCCAGCAGCTTAGTCCGGGGTGGCGATACGCAGTATTTT.

V and J are TRBV5-1 and TRBJ2-6, with D uncertain. Trimming removed 4 bases at V and 5 bases at J, with 7 bases between. CDR3 length: 13 residues. In germline, CDR1 is SGHRS, CDR2 YFSETQ. CDR3 DNA: TGCGCCAGCAGCCCCGAGTGGGCCAACGTCCTGACTTTC. It translates to CASSPEWANVLTF.

This clonotype was seen a handful of times. The chain couples TRBV6-5 to TRBJ2-7; TRBD1 matches at 7 bases. V was clipped by 0 bases and J by 7 bases; unmatched bases: 6. The CDR3 extends over 14 amino acids. From germline, CDR1 is MNHEY and CDR2 SVGAGI. CDR3 in DNA: TGTGCCAGCAGTTACTCGCCAGGGGGATCTGAGCAGTACTTC. The encoded protein is CASSYSPGGSEQYF.

The rearrangement links TRBV4-1 to TRBJ2-1; D unresolved. V lost 1 base and J lost 3, with 10 bases in between. The CDR3 length is 15 residues. Germline V gene data show CDR1 as MGHRA and CDR2 as YSYEKL. CDR3: CASSQVGEIYNEQFF. The CDR3 nucleotides are TGCGCCAGCAGCCAAGTGGGCGAGATCTACAATGAGCAGTTCTTC.

The chain has TRBV12-3 or TRBV12-4 and TRBJ2-3; TRBD2 agrees at 9 bases. Trimming took 7 bases from V and 3 from J; bases not matched to a gene: 11. This CDR3 is built from 16 residues. CDR3 sequence: CASTPRSSGGTDTQYF. CDR3 coding DNA: TGTGCCAGCACCCCTCGAAGTAGCGGGGGAACAGATACGCAGTATTTT.

The chain employs TRBV6-5 and TRBJ2-5; 9 bases map to TRBD1. Germline loops: CDR1 MNHEY, CDR2 SVGAGI. CDR3 size: 15 residues. V shed 2 bases, J shed 11 bases, and the junction held 12 bases outside the gene matches. The CDR3 reads CASSYGQGLYAGQYF. CDR3 DNA: TGTGCCAGCAGTTACGGACAGGGGCTTTATGCTGGGCAGTACTTC.

The chain carries TRBV12-3 or TRBV12-4 and TRBJ2-1; 11 positions agree with TRBD2. The trim removed 3 bases at V and 9 bases at J, leaving 13 bases unmatched. This CDR3 region has 17 residues. The CDR3 region has the DNA TGTGCCAGCAGTTTTCTCGGACTAGCGGGCAGGAGCGGTGAGCAGTTCTTC. Translation gives CASSFLGLAGRSGEQFF.

The rearrangement joins TRBV12-3 or TRBV12-4 to TRBJ2-5, with D possibly being TRBD1 (6 bases). The CDR3 spans 15 residues. V lost 5 bases and J 0 bases, leaving 13 bases between the germline ends. CDR3 sequence reads: CASSAVRDNQETQYF. CDR3 coding DNA: TGTGCCAGCAGTGCCGTCCGGGACAACCAAGAGACCCAGTACTTC.

V gene TRBV20-1 combines with J gene TRBJ2-2; D is possibly TRBD2 (6 bases). The V gene lost 3 bases and the J gene lost 1 base, with 9 bases spanning the gap. The germline V gene encodes CDR1 DFQATT and CDR2 SNEGSKA (reference sequence). The CDR3 covers 14 residues. CDR3 sequence reads: CSARRRENTGELFF. CDR3 nucleotides: TGCAGTGCTAGGAGGCGGGAGAACACCGGGGAGCTGTTTTTT.

The chain carries TRBV10-3 and TRBJ1-2; D is unclear. The CDR3 length is 16 residues. V dropped 0 bases and J dropped 2 bases, with 13 bases sitting between them. Germline CDR1 and CDR2: ENHRY and SYGVKD. The CDR3 loop is CAISESVAQANYGYTF. The CDR3 coding sequence is TGTGCCATCAGTGAGTCGGTAGCTCAGGCGAACTATGGCTACACCTTC.

V gene TRBV9 combines with J gene TRBJ1-1, with D uncertain. Per germline, CDR1 SGDLS and CDR2 YYNGEE. The CDR3 consists of 15 residues. Trimming took 0 bases from V and 5 from J, leaving 14 bases between them. CDR3 nucleotides: TGTGCCAGCAGCGTAGTAGACGGTTCGGGGACTGAAGCTTTCTTT. Amino acid sequence: CASSVVDGSGTEAFF.

The chain combines TRBV20-1 with TRBJ2-7; 8 bases align to TRBD2. Unmatched junction bases numbered 3, after V lost 3 bases and J lost 5 bases. Germline V gene sequence: CDR1 DFQATT, CDR2 SNEGSKA (reference sequence). The CDR3 sequence is 12 residues long. CDR3 bases: TGCAGTGCTAGTAGCGGGATAGACGAGCAGTACTTC. Protein product: CSASSGIDEQYF.

V and J are TRBV29-1 and TRBJ2-1; D is unclear. The CDR3 sequence is 13 residues long. V lost 3 bases and J lost 4, with 10 bases in between. The germline V gene has CDR1 SQVTM and CDR2 ANQGSEA. CDR3 nucleotide sequence: TGCAGCGTTGAGGGCGGAGTATACAATGAGCAGTTCTTC. Its translation: CSVEGGVYNEQFF.

The chain couples TRBV3-1 to TRBJ2-7; 8 bases match TRBD1. Germline V gives CDR1 LGHDT, CDR2 YNNKEL (reference sequence). The V segment lost 1 base and the J segment 1 base; nucleotides outside the gene matches: 9. This CDR3 has 17 residues. CDR3 region: CASSQAPGQDVSYEQYF. CDR3 DNA sequence: TGTGCCAGCAGCCAAGCCCCGGGACAGGACGTGTCCTACGAGCAGTACTTC.

The J gene is TRBJ2-2, the V gene TRBV14; perhaps TRBD1 as D (6 bases). The germline V and J ends were trimmed by 0 bases and 5 bases, with 19 bases remaining between them. Germline V gene lookup returns CDR1 SGHDN and CDR2 FVKESK. This CDR3 comprises 18 residues. CDR3 DNA: TGTGCCAGCAGCCAAGATCCCCCTCATGTCAGGGGAACCGGGGAGCTGTTTTTT. Translating gives CASSQDPPHVRGTGELFF.

The gene calls are TRBV7-2 and TRBJ2-3; no clear D. CDR1 is SGHTA and CDR2 is FQGNSA in the germline V gene. V was cut by 6 bases and J by 2 bases, with 9 bases left in between. The CDR3 sequence is 13 residues long. DNA of the CDR3: TGTGCCAGCAGACACCCCTCCACAGATACGCAGTATTTT. Translating gives CASRHPSTDTQYF.

V is TRBV20-1 and J is TRBJ2-7; perhaps TRBD2 as D (5 bases). The CDR3 runs to 15 residues. Germline V gene lookup returns CDR1 DFQATT and CDR2 SNEGSKA (reference sequence). V was clipped by 0 bases and J by 0 bases, with 12 bases between them. CDR3 loop: CSARDRGSASYEQYF. The DNA of the CDR3 is TGCAGTGCTAGAGATCGTGGTAGCGCCTCCTACGAGCAGTACTTC.

The chain links TRBV25-1 to TRBJ2-1, with 7 bases aligning to TRBD1. The CDR3 is made up of 13 amino acids. Trimming at V came to 8 bases and at J to 0 bases, leaving 1 base not matched to a gene. In germline, CDR1 is MGHDK, CDR2 SYGVNS. The CDR3 sequence is CASGDSSYNEQFF. The CDR3 bases are TGTGCCAGCGGGGACAGCTCCTACAATGAGCAGTTCTTC.

The V call is TRBV29-1, the J call TRBJ1-2; possibly TRBD1 for D (5 bases). The CDR3 is 12 amino acids. Germline CDR1 reads SQVTM; CDR2 reads ANQGSEA. V lost 4 bases, J lost 7 bases, and 13 bases lay in between. The CDR3 sequence is CSVAIPGPGYTF. Here the CDR3 DNA reads TGCAGCGTTGCGATCCCAGGGCCTGGCTACACCTTC.

CDR3 region: CASSLTSQGRAGYYEQYF. CDR3 bases: TGTGCCAGCAGCTTAACATCACAGGGGCGAGCTGGGTACTACGAGCAGTACTTC. The genes are TRBV7-2 and TRBJ2-4; 7 positions match TRBD1. The better agreement between TRBJ2-7 and the DNA end casts doubt on the J call. The CDR3 length is 18 residues. Germline values: CDR1 SGHTA, CDR2 FQGNSA.

This rearrangement joins TRBV2 to TRBJ2-3; possible D gene TRBD2, 6 bases. This CDR3 is built from 16 residues. Germline CDR1 is SNHLY and CDR2 is FYNNEI. V lost 2 bases to trimming and J lost 2 bases, with 14 bases between them. The DNA for the CDR3 is TGTGCCAGCAGTGAAAATGATTTAGCGGTCACAGATACGCAGTATTTT. Its protein product is CASSENDLAVTDTQYF.

A few counts support this clonotype. The V gene is TRBV5-1, the J gene TRBJ2-3; D not certain. CDR3 length: 14 residues. V dropped 3 bases and J dropped 5 bases, with 13 bases sitting between them. Germline loops: CDR1 SGHRS, CDR2 YFSETQ. CDR3 nucleotides: TGCGCCAGCAGCTGGGCGGACCGCGGAGATACGCAGTATTTT. This sequence encodes CASSWADRGDTQYF.

This clonotype was counted a few times. The V and J genes are TRBV7-9 and TRBJ2-4; no firm D call. The better agreement between TRBJ2-7 and the DNA end casts doubt on the J call. CDR3 size: 13 residues. Germline CDR1 reads SEHNR; CDR2 reads FQNEAQ (reference sequence). The CDR3 sequence is CASSRENAYEQYF. As DNA, the CDR3 is TGTGCCAGCAGCCGTGAAAACGCCTACGAGCAGTACTTC.

V usage is TRBV4-1 and J usage is TRBJ2-7, with D perhaps being TRBD1 or TRBD2 (6 bases each). CDR1 is MGHRA, CDR2 YSYEKL, per germline. V dropped 3 bases and J dropped 8 bases, with 23 bases sitting between them. This CDR3 has 16 amino acids. The CDR3 region is CASSHLPPRGEIQQYF. CDR3 in DNA: TGCGCCAGCAGCCATTTACCCCCTAGGGGGGAGATCCAGCAGTACTTC.

The rearrangement joins TRBV12-5 to TRBJ2-5; D is ambiguous. V lost 6 bases and J 11 bases, leaving 16 bases between the germline ends. The CDR3 is made up of 12 amino acids. Germline V gene lookup returns CDR1 LGHNT and CDR2 FRNRAP. The CDR3 coding sequence is TGTGCTAGTGGAGGAGCTTCGATAGAGCAGTACTTC. It codes for CASGGASIEQYF.

The rearrangement joins TRBV12-3 or TRBV12-4 to TRBJ2-3, with D possibly matching TRBD2 (6 bases). CDR3 length equals 14 residues. With 8 bases removed from V and 0 bases from J, the gap between germline ends came to 12 bases. This CDR3 is CASGGGTSTDTQYF. In DNA form, the CDR3 reads TGTGCCAGCGGTGGCGGGACTAGCACAGATACGCAGTATTTT.